This record looks at one T cell receptor (beta chain) sequence and its context. The record originates from a study of blood T cell repertoires in COVID-19. Background on the study: COVID-19 samples, acute and convalescent, were from the United States, Italy and Spain. PBMCs, B-cell-depleted T cells, or T cells provided the cDNA or gDNA that made up the material.

In the original processing: Amplifying reference gene primers gave estimates of nucleated cell counts. Sequenced by immunoSEQ multiplex PCR; TCRdb stores in-frame clones only, minus some. The V and J calls and the clone size are those of that table, but D and trimming were determined from the DNA. The sample holds 150,000 to 200,000 clones, over 75% seen once. The source is a man aged 55 to 70 with acute or convalescent COVID-19. The sequenced sample was peripheral blood.

CDR3 residues: CASSQDRTGAQYF. The DNA for the CDR3 is TGTGCCAGCAGCCAAGATCGAACAGGGGCGCAGTATTTT. The chain combines TRBV3-1 (or the pseudogene TRBV3-2) with TRBJ2-3, with 7 bases aligning to TRBD1. CDR3 length: 13 residues. V lost 0 bases and J lost 10; bases outside the gene matches: 4. Germline V gene lookup returns CDR1 LGHDT and CDR2 YNNKEL (reference sequence).